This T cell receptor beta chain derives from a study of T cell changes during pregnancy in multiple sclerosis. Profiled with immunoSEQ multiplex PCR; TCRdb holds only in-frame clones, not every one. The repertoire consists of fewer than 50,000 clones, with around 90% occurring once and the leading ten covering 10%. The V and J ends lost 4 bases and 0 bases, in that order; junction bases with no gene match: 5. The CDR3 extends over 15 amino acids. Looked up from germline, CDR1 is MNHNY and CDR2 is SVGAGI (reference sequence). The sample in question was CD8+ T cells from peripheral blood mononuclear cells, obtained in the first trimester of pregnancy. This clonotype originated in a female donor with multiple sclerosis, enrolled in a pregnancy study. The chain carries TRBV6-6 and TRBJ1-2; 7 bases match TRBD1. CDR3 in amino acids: CASSFTGEANYGYTF. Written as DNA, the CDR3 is TGTGCCAGCAGTTTTACAGGGGAAGCTAACTATGGCTACACCTTC.